This T cell receptor (beta chain) was recovered during a study of regulatory T cells in long-lasting Graves disease. Looking at the study overall: Graves' patients (newly diagnosed) had been on antithyroid drugs under 3 months. The study's findings and limits: Favored gene segments in persistent disease were TRBV28, TRBJ1-2 and TRBJ2-5. Lower TCR diversity was seen in persistent Graves' patients than in newly diagnosed ones.

For this clonotype: Its antigen is undetermined.

CDR3 length: 16 residues. CDR1 and CDR2 from the germline V gene are SGHDT and YYEEEE. Trimming removed 6 bases at V and 0 bases at J, with 17 bases between. As for time point: newly diagnosed GD, antithyroid drugs for less than 3 months. RNA from PBMCs was the source of the TCR library. Through Arm-PCR of CDR3 regions and iRepertoire HTBI primers, TCR beta libraries were built. TCRdb independently ran MiXCR on the multiplex PCR reads; one entry per CDR3 protein. The sample has around 420,000 distinct CDR3 sequences; less than 20% are singletons. This sequence was found in a female donor with Graves disease. Here the sequenced sample was peripheral blood mononuclear cells (PBMCs), taken at new diagnosis, from a patient treated with antithyroid drugs. V usage is TRBV5-6 and J usage is TRBJ2-3; TRBD2 might be the D (6 bases). CDR3 residues: CASTTLAETSTDTQYF. The CDR3 coding sequence is TGTGCCAGCACGACATTAGCGGAAACTAGCACAGATACGCAGTATTTT.